One and the same sample provided the 2 T cell receptor beta chains below, sequenced in a study of long-term antiretroviral therapy in people with HIV. Sequencing relied on immunoSEQ assay v3.0, run at survey level. The method was immunoSEQ multiplex PCR; TCRdb's version includes in-frame clones alone and lacks a portion of them. The sample lists approximately 35,000 clones, approximately 85% seen once, with over 9.5% in the top ten. This sample comprised unsorted PBMCs, obtained 2.2 years after starting antiretroviral therapy. Every receptor here comes from a young man with HIV.

The V call is TRBV13, the J call TRBJ2-1; 12 bases are a match to TRBD2. CDR3 length: 15 residues. V was pared by 6 bases and J by 5 bases, with 5 bases of the junction left unmatched. Germline CDR1 PRHDT, CDR2 FYEKMQ (reference sequence). This CDR3 is CASSSTSGGDNEQFF. CDR3 nucleotide sequence: TGTGCCAGCAGTTCGACTAGCGGGGGAGACAATGAGCAGTTCTTC.

This chain joins TRBV6-6 and TRBJ1-1; the D is unclear. The germline CDR1 and CDR2 sequences are MNHNY and SVGAGI (reference sequence). Trimming took 7 bases from V and 1 from J, leaving 19 bases between them. This CDR3 is built from 16 residues. The CDR3 region is CASIHSTGRANTEAFF. CDR3 coding DNA: TGTGCCAGCATCCACTCAACCGGGCGGGCGAACACTGAAGCTTTCTTT.